This T cell receptor (beta chain) is drawn from a study of CD8 T cells in ankylosing spondylitis. General study findings and limits: Disease-linked clones, CD8+, were relatively rare in peripheral blood. Prior work had noted some motif variants in reactive arthritis blood and synovial fluid. Reportedly, matched ankylosing spondylitis synovial fluid was significantly enriched for disease-linked clones.

Germline V gene data show CDR1 as SGDLS and CDR2 as YYNGEE. Trimming removed 3 bases at V and 0 bases at J, with 10 bases between. There are 15 residues in the CDR3. On this clonotype itself: Its antigen is not known.

TCR beta libraries were made by quantitative 5'-RACE with molecular barcodes. TCRdb reprocessed the 5' RACE reads with MiXCR, giving one entry per CDR3 protein. This sample has 39,000 or so distinct CDR3 sequences, with 2.5% to 3.5% found just once. The sample was blood, either unsorted or a sorted T cell fraction (not recorded which). The origin of this receptor is a male donor with ankylosing spondylitis or in good health (not recorded which). This chain links TRBV9 with TRBJ2-1; D gene uncertain. Written as DNA, the CDR3 is TGTGCCAGCAGCGCCTTGTTGGGCTCCTACAATGAGCAGTTCTTC. The encoded protein is CASSALLGSYNEQFF.